One and the same sample provided the 8 T cell receptor beta chains below, sequenced in a study of PD-L1 blockade in urothelial cancer. Sequencing was performed with immunoSEQ multiplex PCR; in TCRdb, only in-frame clones are kept and a portion is missing. Here the sample spans over 45,000 clones, around 84% being singletons. This specimen consisted of PBMCs, obtained around atezolizumab (anti-PD-L1) treatment. These receptors came from a man aged 50-60 years with urothelial cancer.

V and J are TRBV9 and TRBJ2-3, with 8 bases identical to TRBD2. CDR3 length equals 16 residues. CDR1 is SGDLS and CDR2 is YYNGEE in the germline V gene. The V gene end was trimmed by 1 base and the J gene end by 5 bases; junction bases not matched to a gene: 9. CDR3 bases: TGTGCCAGCAGCGTACGGGAGGGCCATATAGGAGATACGCAGTATTTT. Translating gives CASSVREGHIGDTQYF.

The chain couples TRBV27 to TRBJ2-7, with TRBD1 as a possible D gene (6 bases). This CDR3 region has 14 residues. V was trimmed by 3 bases and J by 2 bases, leaving 11 bases between them. Germline assignment: CDR1 MNHEY and CDR2 SMNVEV (reference sequence). The CDR3 DNA reads TGTGCCAGCAGTTTCGGACAGTTAACCTACGAGCAGTACTTC. This gives the protein CASSFGQLTYEQYF.

V gene TRBV7-3 combines with J gene TRBJ2-2; TRBD2 might be the D (5 bases). V gave up 5 bases and J gave up 5 bases, with 15 bases separating them. The CDR3 covers 15 residues. Per germline, CDR1 SGHTA and CDR2 FQGTGA. The CDR3 DNA is TGTGCCAGCAGCCCCCAGAGGGCAGAAACCGGGGAGCTGTTTTTT. This encodes CASSPQRAETGELFF.

The chain combines TRBV10-3 with TRBJ2-1, with D perhaps matching TRBD1 (5 bases). The CDR3 spans 12 residues. Germline CDR1 ENHRY, CDR2 SYGVKD. Trimming shortened V by 8 bases and J by 10 bases, and 15 bases separated the two germline ends. CDR3 residues: CAISQGAREQFF. The CDR3 DNA reads as TGTGCCATCTCTCAGGGTGCTCGCGAGCAGTTCTTC.

V is TRBV7-9 and J is TRBJ2-7, with 7 bases matching TRBD2. CDR1 is SEHNR, CDR2 FQNEAQ, per germline (reference sequence). This CDR3 is 16 amino acids long. J lost 0 bases, V lost 1 base, and 6 bases had no gene match. The CDR3, as DNA: TGTGCCAGCAGCTTAGATCTAGCGGCGAGCTCCTACGAGCAGTACTTC. Encoded protein: CASSLDLAASSYEQYF.

The V gene is TRBV25-1, the J gene TRBJ1-1, with no clear D. There are 12 residues in the CDR3. The ends were cut back, 8 bases at V and 1 base at J, with 8 bases in the middle. Germline V lookup: CDR1 MGHDK, CDR2 SYGVNS. The CDR3 protein is CASGPGNTEAFF. As DNA, the CDR3 is TGTGCCAGCGGTCCGGGGAACACTGAAGCTTTCTTT.

This clone was recorded only once. The J gene is TRBJ1-2, the V gene TRBV19, with 9 bases matching TRBD1. Germline loops: CDR1 LNHDA, CDR2 SQIVND (reference sequence). The V gene end was trimmed by 5 bases and the J gene end by 5 bases; junction bases not matched to a gene: 6. CDR3 length: 14 amino acids. The CDR3 DNA sequence: TGTGCCAGTAGTCTCGGACAGGGGCCTTATGGCTACACCTTC. Protein product: CASSLGQGPYGYTF. The full variable domain, in which reference TRBV19 and TRBJ1-2 provide the parts outside the CDR3, is DGGITQSPKYLFRKEGQNVTLSCEQNLNHDAMYWYRQDPGQGLRLIYYSQIVNDFQKGDIAEGYSVSREKKESFPLTVTSAQKNPTAFYLCASSLGQGPYGYTFGSGTRLTVV.

The table lists this clone with a count of one. This chain uses TRBV29-1 with TRBJ2-7, with a possible D match to TRBD1 (6 bases). This CDR3 comprises 12 residues. V lost 6 bases and J 0 bases, leaving 9 bases between the germline ends. Germline V gene sequence: CDR1 SQVTM, CDR2 ANQGSEA. In DNA, the CDR3 is TGCAGCGTGGGGGACACCTCCTACGAGCAGTACTTC. Translation gives CSVGDTSYEQYF.